The rows below give T cell receptor beta chains drawn from one sample of a study of blood T cell repertoires in COVID-19. The assay was immunoSEQ multiplex PCR, and TCRdb's table has in-frame clones only and misses some. The sample holds 90,000 to 150,000 clones, about 83% seen once. The sample was peripheral blood. These TCRs come from a woman aged 45-60 years with acute or convalescent COVID-19. CDR3s include the opening cysteine and the closing phenylalanine or tryptophan. A D gene is named only where the DNA matches it firmly. Expanded clones get a size class; other rows say once, few or many, or leave the size out.

d_call	clone_size	v_call	j_call	cdr3_aa	cdr3_nt
-	once	TRBV7-2	TRBJ1-1	CASSLAGGPGTEAFF	TGTGCCAGCAGCTTAGCGGGGGGGCCGGGCACTGAAGCTTTCTTT
TRBD1	-	TRBV24-1	TRBJ2-2	CATSDHRGATGELFF	TGTGCCACCAGTGACCACAGGGGAGCCACCGGGGAGCTGTTTTTT
-	-	TRBV6-2/TRBV6-3	TRBJ1-5	CASSYPGGDSNQPQHF	TGTGCCAGCAGTTACCCGGGGGGGGATAGCAATCAGCCCCAGCATTTT
TRBD1	-	TRBV10-2	TRBJ2-7	CASSEPGQGDEQYF	TGCGCCAGCAGTGAGCCGGGACAGGGAGACGAGCAGTACTTC
-	-	TRBV19	TRBJ2-3	CASSIRLDRTDTQYF	TGTGCCAGTAGTATCCGGCTAGATCGCACAGATACGCAGTATTTT
-	-	TRBV24-1	TRBJ2-2	CATSDLSDNTGELFF	TGTGCCACCAGTGATTTGTCAGATAACACCGGGGAGCTGTTTTTT
TRBD1	-	TRBV18	TRBJ1-4	CASSPLGQGNWDEKLFF	TGTGCCAGCTCACCACTGGGACAGGGGAATTGGGATGAAAAACTGTTTTTT
-	-	TRBV5-8	TRBJ1-2	CASSYTGNYGYTF	TGTGCCAGCAGCTATACAGGGAACTATGGCTACACCTTC
TRBD1	-	TRBV7-2	TRBJ1-6	CASSSRQGRDSPLHF	TGTGCCAGCAGCTCTCGACAGGGGAGGGATTCACCCCTCCACTTT
TRBD2	-	TRBV24-1	TRBJ2-1	CATSDPNRGGGAVF	TGTGCCACCAGTGACCCTAACCGGGGCGGGGGGGCTGTCTTC
-	few	TRBV9	TRBJ1-1	CASSVDGENTEAFF	TGTGCCAGCAGCGTAGACGGGGAGAACACTGAAGCTTTCTTT
-	-	TRBV12-3/TRBV12-4	TRBJ2-2	CASSFMESGELFF	TGTGCCAGCAGTTTCATGGAGTCCGGGGAGCTGTTTTTT
-	-	TRBV4-1	TRBJ1-2	CASSQVREGYTF	TGCGCCAGCAGCCAAGTGAGAGAAGGCTACACCTTC
TRBD2	-	TRBV11-2	TRBJ2-7	CASSLVPAGGPYEQYF	TGTGCCAGCAGCTTAGTACCAGCGGGGGGACCCTACGAGCAGTACTTC
TRBD1	-	TRBV30	TRBJ2-7	CAWGGQGEQYF	TGTGCCTGGGGGGGACAGGGCGAGCAGTACTTC
-	once	TRBV5-6	TRBJ1-3	CASSWAGGLRGNTIYF	TGTGCCAGCAGCTGGGCAGGTGGTTTAAGGGGAAACACCATATATTTT
TRBD2	-	TRBV10-3	TRBJ2-5	CAISQGLAGITWETQYF	TGTGCCATCAGCCAGGGACTAGCGGGGATAACCTGGGAGACCCAGTACTTC
TRBD2	-	TRBV3-1/TRBV3-2	TRBJ2-5	CASSQTVGRDYQTQYF	TGTGCCAGCAGCCAAACAGTGGGTCGGGACTATCAGACCCAGTACTTC
-	once	TRBV4-1	TRBJ1-5	CASSQDNNNQPQHF	TGCGCCAGCAGCCAAGATAACAACAATCAGCCCCAGCATTTT
-	-	TRBV21-1	TRBJ2-7	CASSKVPGFPGLATGYEQYF	TGTGCCAGCAGCAAAGTACCGGGCTTCCCGGGACTAGCGACAGGATACGAGCAGTACTTC
-	-	TRBV27	TRBJ1-2	CASSFYGGTGYTF	TGTGCCAGCAGTTTTTATGGGGGGACGGGCTACACCTTC
-	-	TRBV7-2	TRBJ2-7	CASSFPFDWGRNYEQYF	TGTGCCAGCAGCTTCCCTTTTGACTGGGGCCGGAACTACGAGCAGTACTTC
-	-	TRBV19	TRBJ2-3	CASSLRGPSTDTQYF	TGTGCCAGTAGTCTCAGGGGCCCTAGCACAGATACGCAGTATTTT
-	-	TRBV29-1	TRBJ2-5	CSVEDTGEERLYF	TGCAGCGTTGAAGATACGGGGGAGGAGAGGTTGTACTTC
TRBD2	-	TRBV11-2	TRBJ2-2	CASSKRNSGGDTGELFF	TGTGCCAGCAGCAAGAGGAATAGCGGGGGGGACACCGGGGAGCTGTTTTTT
-	-	TRBV7-9	TRBJ2-5	CASSLTGRRETQYF	TGTGCCAGCAGCTTAACGGGGAGGAGGGAGACCCAGTACTTC
TRBD1	-	TRBV19	TRBJ1-4	CASRSQGAATNEKLFF	TGTGCCAGTAGATCTCAGGGGGCCGCAACTAATGAAAAACTGTTTTTT
TRBD1	many	TRBV4-2	TRBJ1-3	CASSYGTEKAGNTIYF	TGTGCCAGCAGCTATGGGACAGAGAAAGCGGGAAACACCATATATTTT
TRBD1	-	TRBV7-2	TRBJ1-6	CASNRGQGYNSPLHF	TGTGCCAGCAACAGAGGACAGGGCTATAATTCACCCCTCCACTTT
TRBD1	-	TRBV5-1	TRBJ2-3	CASSPRQGSDTQYF	TGCGCCAGCAGCCCTCGACAGGGATCAGATACGCAGTATTTT
TRBD1	-	TRBV6-2/TRBV6-3	TRBJ2-5	CASSRGTEETQYF	TGTGCCAGCAGTAGAGGGACAGAAGAGACCCAGTACTTC
-	-	TRBV5-1	TRBJ2-7	CASSLLPDSLEEQYF	TGCGCCAGCAGCTTACTACCGGACTCCCTGGAGGAGCAGTACTTC
-	-	TRBV9	TRBJ1-4	CASSVGGYGGKLFF	TGTGCCAGCAGCGTAGGGGGATACGGAGGAAAACTGTTTTTT
TRBD1	-	TRBV7-6	TRBJ2-2	CASSLAQTGATGELFF	TGTGCCAGCAGCTTGGCCCAGACAGGGGCCACCGGGGAGCTGTTTTTT
-	-	TRBV3-1/TRBV3-2	TRBJ1-2	CASSQEERGYGYTF	TGTGCCAGCAGCCAAGAAGAAAGGGGATATGGCTACACCTTC
-	-	TRBV4-1	TRBJ1-5	CASSQEQYSNQPQHF	TGCGCCAGCAGCCAAGAACAGTATAGCAATCAGCCCCAGCATTTT
TRBD2	-	TRBV7-2	TRBJ2-7	CASSLGTSPSEQYF	TGTGCCAGCAGCTTAGGGACTAGTCCTTCCGAGCAGTACTTC
-	-	TRBV7-2	TRBJ2-3	CASSPRVRDTQYF	TGTGCCAGCAGCCCACGGGTGAGGGATACGCAGTATTTT